This TCR beta chain stems from a study of shared clonotypes between healthy human individuals (dated by TCRdb to 2020 to 2022). Context from the whole study: A few men and two women, aged 18 to 49 years, made up the cohort. For each donor, CD4 naive and CD4 memory were each run on three plates, CD8 naive on two plates, and CD8 memory on one plate. To estimate repertoire size and how much clonotypes are shared between individuals, the study performed deep sequencing of blood TCR repertoires from roughly five healthy adults. Libraries were prepared and TCR repertoires were sequenced by different laboratories using diverse techniques, in order to increase sequencing depth and limit assay-specific biases. Between about 0.85 and 10 billion PBMCs per donor were obtained by leukapheresis. Overall study outcomes, separate from this receptor: Compared with non-shared clonotypes, the clonotypes found in all four sorted-subset donors had higher generation probabilities. Naive subsets generally had larger estimated clonotype richness than memory subsets. Sampling was restricted to blood, and TCR repertoires in tissue are likely to differ from TCR repertoires in blood. Pairwise subsampling led to the expectation that sequencing depth would affect the degree of clonotype sharing among donors. Even with the large sequencing depth, rarefaction of the sorted-subset datasets indicated that sequencing was incomplete. Sharing across four donors was observed for roughly 5.4% of naive CD4, about 3.2% of naive CD8, about 2.5% of memory CD4, and 0.4% of memory CD8 clonotypes. Because the study included only a small number of donors, the genetic and exposure-history diversity represented was limited.

The CDR3 sequence holds 15 residues, the cysteine and phenylalanine included. Only CDR3 DNA remains: 45 bases, in frame from the first base. CDR1 and CDR2 are read off the germline V gene as SGDLS and YYNGEE. Cut back by 3 bases and 7 bases, the V and J ends lie 16 bases apart. Concerning this clone itself: What this receptor recognizes is not known. No quality values exist for individual bases; no much larger clone is one base distant.

Using the deep immunoSEQ assay, TCR CDR3 regions were amplified from genomic DNA by multiplex PCR. For each cell subset, the extracted genomic DNA was distributed evenly across all wells of several immunoSEQ 96-well plates, and each plate served as one replicate. For sorted subsets, about 200 ng genomic DNA, equal to 25,000 to 35,000 T cell genomes, was loaded into each replicate PCR. Purified libraries were quantified with a Qubit 3.0 fluorometer, sized on a Bioanalyzer 2100, and re-quantified with the KAPA Library Quantification kit. A separate single-read 150-cycle Illumina NextSeq 550 flow cell was used to sequence each immunoSEQ 96-well plate. The original pipeline was this. Because only junctional sequences without quality scores were contained in the immunoSEQ output, filtering matching that applied to full-length reads could not be performed. Sequences were annotated with PyIR, a Python wrapper for IgBLAST v1.9, using IMGT germline references to assign V/J genes and CDR3. Reads were filtered out if the reads had weak V/J assignments (E-value above 1e-6), no CDR3, stop codons, out-of-frame junctions, or ambiguous translated residues. V3J clonotypes were defined by identical inferred V gene, J gene, and CDR3 amino acid sequence. The percentage overlap between two repertoires was calculated by dividing the number of shared unique clonotypes by the size of the smaller repertoire. RTK rarefaction, the Chao1 estimator, and Recon v2.1 estimates of unobserved clonotypes were used to assess repertoire richness. OLGA was used to compute generation probabilities for all TCRbeta clonotypes that the gDNA method yielded from a few donors. Not all clones reach the TCRdb copy of this immuneACCESS table, which keeps in-frame sequences only. Checked studies attribute under half of the gap to unresolved V genes and leave the rest unexplained. Clone size and the V and J calls come from that table; the DNA yielded D and trimming. The sample table records about 1.5 million clones; over 95% of these occur just once. The top ten clones comprise more than 0.9% of the sample.

Healthy HIV-negative adults with no recently reported acute infections or vaccinations were included as donors. Only Caucasian adults living in Nashville, Tennessee, USA were represented among the donors. CD4+ T cells were enriched through magnetic negative selection, after which naive cells were positively selected on CD45RA and the remaining negative fraction served as the memory subset. Blood was obtained by leukapheresis, after which PBMCs were separated by Ficoll-Histopaque density gradient centrifugation and cryopreserved in liquid nitrogen vapor phase. Analytical flow cytometry was used to check the purity and quantity of each magnetically sorted T cell population. From each sorted fraction, genomic DNA was isolated and quantified by UV absorbance on a Nanodrop 2000c.

The rearrangement combines TRBV9 with TRBJ1-4; the D segment could be TRBD1, given 6 matching bases. The source material was naive CD4+ T cells sorted from blood. The label giving this sample's cell subset or site can be read as: CD45RA+ positively selected. The sequence came from a man aged 30-40 years in good health. CDR3 sequence: CASSANTGFGEKLFF. The sequenced DNA: TGTGCCAGCAGCGCAAATACAGGGTTCGGTGAAAAACTGTTTTTT.